Listed below are T cell receptor beta chains from one sample, sequenced in a study of blood T cell repertoires in COVID-19. This table comes from immunoSEQ multiplex PCR, and its TCRdb copy is limited to in-frame clones, with some not included. The data show roughly 100,000 clones, 80% to 90% seen once. Sequenced material: peripheral blood. These receptors were obtained from a man older than 75 with COVID-19, enrolled during active disease. CDR3s include the opening cysteine and the closing phenylalanine or tryptophan. Each record gives: clone size, J gene, V gene, CDR3 length, D gene, CDR3 protein, CDR3 DNA. D genes are given only for firm matches. Only some rows state a clone size, as once, few, many or a class for expanded clones.

size: NA
J: TRBJ2-7
V: TRBV5-6
length: 14
D: NA
CDR3: CASSYTGPSYEQYF
DNA: TGTGCCAGCAGCTACACAGGACCCTCCTACGAGCAGTACTTC

size: NA
J: TRBJ1-1
V: TRBV27
length: 13
D: NA
CDR3: CASRLNGNTEAFF
DNA: TGTGCCAGCAGACTGAACGGGAACACTGAAGCTTTCTTT

size: NA
J: TRBJ2-2
V: TRBV6-4
length: 15
D: TRBD1
CDR3: CASSDRGLGTGELFF
DNA: TGTGCCAGCAGTGACAGGGGGCTCGGCACCGGGGAGCTGTTTTTT

size: NA
J: TRBJ2-1
V: TRBV29-1
length: 14
D: TRBD1
CDR3: CSVDTGGQYNEQFF
DNA: TGCAGCGTTGATACAGGGGGACAGTACAATGAGCAGTTCTTC

size: NA
J: TRBJ2-7
V: TRBV29-1
length: 12
D: TRBD1
CDR3: CSVEGQGDEQYF
DNA: TGCAGCGTTGAAGGCCAGGGGGACGAGCAGTACTTC

size: NA
J: TRBJ1-2
V: TRBV25-1
length: 15
D: TRBD1
CDR3: CASSEYGTGGEGYTF
DNA: TGTGCCAGCAGTGAATATGGGACAGGGGGCGAAGGCTACACCTTC

size: once
J: TRBJ1-2
V: TRBV7-2
length: 15
D: NA
CDR3: CASSLVVMRGGGYTF
DNA: TGTGCCAGCAGCTTAGTAGTTATGCGAGGGGGAGGCTACACCTTC

size: NA
J: TRBJ1-1
V: TRBV27
length: 13
D: TRBD1
CDR3: CASSPRTGTEAFF
DNA: TGTGCCAGCAGTCCCCGGACAGGAACTGAAGCTTTCTTT

size: NA
J: TRBJ1-1
V: TRBV6-5
length: 15
D: TRBD1
CDR3: CASSSRQGERTEAFF
DNA: TGTGCCAGCAGTTCCCGGCAGGGGGAAAGAACTGAAGCTTTCTTT

size: once
J: TRBJ2-1
V: TRBV4-3
length: 14
D: NA
CDR3: CASSQDANRYEQFF
DNA: TGCGCCAGCAGCCAAGATGCCAACCGGTATGAGCAGTTCTTC

size: NA
J: TRBJ1-2
V: TRBV30
length: 14
D: NA
CDR3: CAWAAGTSTRGYTF
DNA: TGTGCCTGGGCAGCCGGGACTTCAACTAGGGGCTACACCTTC

size: few
J: TRBJ1-2
V: TRBV11-2
length: 15
D: TRBD1
CDR3: CASSLDRRGQGGYTF
DNA: TGTGCCAGCAGCTTAGATCGAAGGGGGCAAGGCGGCTACACCTTC

size: NA
J: TRBJ2-1
V: TRBV27
length: 17
D: NA
CDR3: CASYSHRDSRIYNEQFF
DNA: TGTGCCAGCTATTCTCACCGGGACTCCCGGATCTACAATGAGCAGTTCTTC

size: NA
J: TRBJ2-3
V: TRBV6-2/TRBV6-3
length: 15
D: TRBD1
CDR3: CASSSRTGGTDTQYF
DNA: TGTGCCAGCAGTTCCCGGACAGGGGGCACAGATACGCAGTATTTT

size: few
J: TRBJ1-5
V: TRBV21-1
length: 17
D: NA
CDR3: CAGNQGEHLGANQPQHF
DNA: TGTGCCGGGAATCAGGGGGAACATTTGGGGGCCAATCAGCCCCAGCATTTT

size: few
J: TRBJ2-7
V: TRBV19
length: 15
D: NA
CDR3: CASSNRVGSRYEQYF
DNA: TGTGCCAGTAGTAACAGGGTAGGTTCCCGCTACGAGCAGTACTTC

size: NA
J: TRBJ1-1
V: TRBV7-9
length: 16
D: NA
CDR3: CASSPRAAGPQAEAFF
DNA: TGTGCCAGCAGTCCTAGAGCGGCGGGGCCCCAGGCTGAAGCTTTCTTT

size: once
J: TRBJ1-4
V: TRBV6-5
length: 14
D: NA
CDR3: CASSYTQYGEKLFF
DNA: TGTGCCAGCAGTTACACCCAGTATGGTGAAAAACTGTTTTTT

size: NA
J: TRBJ2-7
V: TRBV6-6
length: 14
D: NA
CDR3: CASSSPPSSYEQYF
DNA: TGTGCCAGCAGTTCCCCCCCCAGCTCCTACGAGCAGTACTTC

size: few
J: TRBJ1-2
V: TRBV5-6
length: 16
D: NA
CDR3: CASSLDPRVRWYGYTF
DNA: TGTGCCAGCAGCTTGGACCCCAGGGTAAGATGGTATGGCTACACCTTC

size: NA
J: TRBJ2-4
V: TRBV5-1
length: 14
D: NA
CDR3: CASSLKSGSSIQYF
DNA: TGCGCCAGCAGCTTGAAATCAGGTTCAAGCATTCAGTACTTC

size: NA
J: TRBJ2-1
V: TRBV18
length: 13
D: NA
CDR3: CASSPSSYNEQFF
DNA: TGTGCCAGCTCACCTAGCTCCTACAATGAGCAGTTCTTC

size: NA
J: TRBJ2-5
V: TRBV4-1
length: 15
D: TRBD1
CDR3: CASSQQTGGGETQYF
DNA: TGCGCCAGCAGCCAACAGACAGGGGGTGGGGAGACCCAGTACTTC

size: NA
J: TRBJ2-3
V: TRBV20-1
length: 16
D: TRBD2
CDR3: CSASAGLARFADTQYF
DNA: TGCAGTGCTAGTGCGGGACTAGCGAGGTTCGCAGATACGCAGTATTTT

size: NA
J: TRBJ2-3
V: TRBV5-8
length: 16
D: TRBD2
CDR3: CASSLGAGDRTDTQYF
DNA: TGTGCCAGCAGCTTGGGGGCGGGGGATCGCACAGATACGCAGTATTTT

size: NA
J: TRBJ1-1
V: TRBV4-2
length: 15
D: NA
CDR3: CASSQDPLSSTEAFF
DNA: TGTGCCAGCAGCCAAGATCCGCTGAGTAGCACTGAAGCTTTCTTT

size: few
J: TRBJ1-3
V: TRBV18
length: 14
D: NA
CDR3: CASSPQGTGNTIYF
DNA: TGTGCCAGCTCACCTCAGGGTACTGGAAACACCATATATTTT

size: NA
J: TRBJ2-7
V: TRBV5-1
length: 14
D: TRBD1
CDR3: CASSQDRGVYEQYF
DNA: TGCGCCAGCAGCCAAGACAGGGGTGTCTACGAGCAGTACTTC

size: NA
J: TRBJ2-5
V: TRBV30
length: 12
D: TRBD1
CDR3: CAWGQGRQTQYF
DNA: TGTGCCTGGGGACAGGGTAGACAGACCCAGTACTTC

size: NA
J: TRBJ2-1
V: TRBV29-1
length: 13
D: TRBD1
CDR3: CSVGQGPQNEQFF
DNA: TGCAGCGTTGGACAGGGCCCGCAGAATGAGCAGTTCTTC

size: NA
J: TRBJ1-1
V: TRBV5-6
length: 15
D: TRBD1
CDR3: CASSLGPGTGSEAFF
DNA: TGTGCCAGCAGCTTGGGACCCGGGACAGGGTCTGAAGCTTTCTTT

size: NA
J: TRBJ1-3
V: TRBV14
length: 15
D: TRBD1
CDR3: CASSARGLTGNTIYF
DNA: TGTGCCAGCAGCGCCAGGGGGCTTACTGGAAACACCATATATTTT

size: NA
J: TRBJ2-5
V: TRBV5-1
length: 15
D: TRBD2
CDR3: CASSGGLAGRETQYF
DNA: TGCGCCAGCAGCGGCGGACTAGCGGGGAGGGAGACCCAGTACTTC

size: NA
J: TRBJ1-4
V: TRBV2
length: 15
D: NA
CDR3: CASSPQGSGFEKLFF
DNA: TGTGCCAGCAGTCCCCAGGGGTCGGGCTTTGAAAAACTGTTTTTT

size: NA
J: TRBJ1-4
V: TRBV5-6
length: 18
D: TRBD1
CDR3: CASSLLGQGIATNEKLFF
DNA: TGTGCCAGCAGCTTGTTGGGACAGGGAATTGCAACTAATGAAAAACTGTTTTTT

size: NA
J: TRBJ1-2
V: TRBV30
length: 12
D: NA
CDR3: CAWSRVRDGYTF
DNA: TGTGCCTGGAGTCGGGTCCGGGATGGCTACACCTTC

size: once
J: TRBJ2-2
V: TRBV7-9
length: 16
D: TRBD2
CDR3: CASSLSGGLNTGELFF
DNA: TGTGCCAGCAGCTTAAGCGGGGGCCTAAACACCGGGGAGCTGTTTTTT

size: NA
J: TRBJ1-1
V: TRBV19
length: 13
D: TRBD1
CDR3: CASSLDRDTEAFF
DNA: TGTGCCAGTAGTCTTGACAGGGACACTGAAGCTTTCTTT

size: once
J: TRBJ1-4
V: TRBV28
length: 16
D: NA
CDR3: CASSLSVAGSNEKLFF
DNA: TGTGCCAGCAGTTTGTCGGTTGCGGGAAGTAATGAAAAACTGTTTTTT

size: NA
J: TRBJ1-6
V: TRBV4-2
length: 20
D: NA
CDR3: CASSQDRAGLMSSYNSPLHF
DNA: TGTGCCAGCAGCCAAGACCGAGCGGGGCTAATGAGCTCCTATAATTCACCCCTCCACTTT

size: NA
J: TRBJ2-1
V: TRBV5-1
length: 17
D: TRBD2
CDR3: CASSKGLAGGLVYEQFF
DNA: TGCGCCAGCAGCAAGGGACTAGCGGGAGGGTTAGTCTATGAGCAGTTCTTC

size: NA
J: TRBJ2-1
V: TRBV7-3
length: 15
D: NA
CDR3: CASSLGAGRGNEQFF
DNA: TGTGCCAGCAGCCTGGGGGCTGGCCGGGGCAATGAGCAGTTCTTC

size: NA
J: TRBJ2-2
V: TRBV11-2
length: 14
D: TRBD1
CDR3: CASSSDRATGELFF
DNA: TGTGCCAGCAGTTCGGACAGGGCGACCGGGGAGCTGTTTTTT

size: NA
J: TRBJ2-1
V: TRBV28
length: 14
D: TRBD2
CDR3: CATLNRGGYNEQFF
DNA: TGTGCCACACTAAACCGGGGAGGGTACAATGAGCAGTTCTTC

size: NA
J: TRBJ2-2
V: TRBV9
length: 16
D: TRBD2
CDR3: CASSAPEQGGAGELFF
DNA: TGTGCCAGCAGCGCCCCAGAGCAGGGAGGGGCCGGGGAGCTGTTTTTT

size: NA
J: TRBJ1-3
V: TRBV19
length: 15
D: NA
CDR3: CASSMLEGAGNTIYF
DNA: TGTGCCAGTAGTATGCTTGAGGGGGCTGGAAACACCATATATTTT

size: many
J: TRBJ2-1
V: TRBV19
length: 14
D: NA
CDR3: CASSPDGVRNEQFF
DNA: TGTGCCAGTAGTCCGGACGGGGTTCGCAATGAGCAGTTCTTC

size: NA
J: TRBJ2-5
V: TRBV5-4
length: 16
D: TRBD2
CDR3: CASSSPIAGGEETQYF
DNA: TGTGCCAGCAGCTCCCCGATAGCGGGGGGGGAAGAGACCCAGTACTTC

size: few
J: TRBJ1-6
V: TRBV9
length: 13
D: NA
CDR3: CASSLRQETPLHF
DNA: TGTGCCAGCAGCCTCAGACAGGAAACACCCCTCCACTTT